One and the same sample provided the 21 T cell receptor beta chains below, sequenced in a study of T-cell memory formation after mild COVID-19. TCRdb passed the 5' RACE reads through MiXCR, listing each CDR3 protein once. The data show tens of thousands of distinct CDR3 sequences, around 30% seen once. Specimen: PBMCs or a T cell subset sorted from them (not recorded which). The receptors derive from a man between 18 and 35 years old who had mild COVID-19 (a few samples of this study predate the infection). Cell type and time point are not known.

This chain links TRBV7-9 with TRBJ2-1; D might be TRBD2 (5 bases). The CDR3 totals 15 residues. Germline-derived CDR1 and CDR2 are SEHNR and FQNEAQ (reference sequence). Deletions cut 4 bases from V and 9 bases from J, with 19 bases between. In DNA, the CDR3 is TGTGCCAGCAGCTCACTAGTCCGAGGCGGTAGTGAGCAGTTCTTC. Protein product: CASSSLVRGGSEQFF.

The table lists this clonotype with a count of one. The chain combines TRBV6-1 with TRBJ2-7; D may be TRBD1 (6 bases). The V gene's germline CDR1 is MNHNS and CDR2 SASEGT. This CDR3 has 12 amino acids. V was clipped by 10 bases and J by 3 bases, with 13 bases between them. For the CDR3, the DNA is TGTGCCACCGCGGACAGTTACTACGAGCAGTACTTC. Protein: CATADSYYEQYF.

The chain carries TRBV5-1 and TRBJ1-2; the match to TRBD1 covers 10 bases. Germline lookup yields CDR1 SGHRS and CDR2 YFSETQ. This CDR3 region has 15 residues. V lost 4 bases, J lost 6 bases, and 9 bases stayed unmatched. The CDR3 region has the DNA TGCGCCAGCAGCCTAACCGGGACAGGGGTTCATGGCTACACCTTC. Translation: CASSLTGTGVHGYTF. The full variable domain, its missing parts supplied by reference TRBV5-1 and TRBJ1-2, is KAGVTQTPRYLIKTRGQQVTLSCSPISGHRSVSWYQQTPGQGLQFLFEYFSETQRNKGNFPGRFSGRQFSNSRSEMNVSTLELGDSALYLCASSLTGTGVHGYTFGSGTRLTVV.

A note on this clonotype: One junction end disagrees with the germline gene, perhaps due to a read error. The chain links TRBV7-7 to TRBJ2-3; TRBD2 might be the D (5 bases). Germline values: CDR1 SSHAT, CDR2 FNYEAQ (reference sequence). This CDR3 spans 14 amino acids. DNA for the CDR3: TGTGCTAGCAGCCTACTAGAAGGCACAGATACGCAGTATTTT. This sequence encodes CASSLLEGTDTQYF.

The rearrangement uses TRBV7-6 and TRBJ2-1; D is uncertain. This CDR3 has 14 residues. Trimming stripped 4 bases from V and 5 bases from J, with 12 bases between. The germline CDR1 and CDR2 sequences are SGHVS and FNYEAQ. Here the CDR3 reads CASSSVHGNNEQFF. The DNA for the CDR3 is TGTGCCAGCAGCTCCGTCCATGGGAACAATGAGCAGTTCTTC.

This rearrangement joins TRBV4-1 to TRBJ2-5; 7 bases map to TRBD2. The CDR3 extends over 15 amino acids. With 0 bases clipped from V and 3 bases from J, the junction kept 4 bases outside the gene matches. Germline lookup yields CDR1 MGHRA and CDR2 YSYEKL. CDR3 sequence (DNA): TGCGCCAGCAGCCAAGAGAGCGGGGAAGAAGAGACCCAGTACTTC. It is translated as CASSQESGEEETQYF.

This clonotype turned up a few times. V gene TRBV4-3 combines with J gene TRBJ2-7, with 7 bases matching TRBD1. Losses at the gene ends were 0 bases for V and 1 base for J; bases not matched to a gene: 6. The CDR3 is 16 amino acids. In germline, CDR1 is LGHNA, CDR2 YSLEER. The CDR3 sequence: CASSQERTGASYEQYF. The CDR3 DNA reads TGCGCCAGCAGCCAAGAGAGGACAGGCGCTTCCTACGAGCAGTACTTC.

The genes are TRBV29-1 and TRBJ2-3; 12 bases are a match to TRBD2. The germline V gene encodes CDR1 SQVTM and CDR2 ANQGSEA. V dropped 0 bases and J dropped 5; count of bases not matched to a gene: 6. This CDR3 spans 16 amino acids. The CDR3 coding sequence is TGCAGCGTTGAAGACCTAGCGGGGGGGCCTAGAGATACGCAGTATTTT. Protein product: CSVEDLAGGPRDTQYF.

The rearrangement joins TRBV20-1 to TRBJ2-1; 9 nucleotides align to TRBD1. The CDR3 consists of 14 residues. V dropped 5 bases and J dropped 4; count of bases not matched to a gene: 6. The germline gives CDR1 DFQATT, CDR2 SNEGSKA (reference sequence). This CDR3 reads CSADYGQGYNEQFF. The CDR3 DNA is TGCAGTGCTGATTACGGACAGGGGTACAATGAGCAGTTCTTC.

This chain connects TRBV27 to TRBJ2-7, with D perhaps assigned TRBD1 or TRBD2 (5 bases each). The CDR3 has 15 residues. Germline V gives CDR1 MNHEY, CDR2 SMNVEV (reference sequence). V was cut by 2 bases and J by 0 bases, with 11 bases left in between. The CDR3 coding sequence is TGTGCCAGCAGTTTAGCCGGGGCGAGCTCCTACGAGCAGTACTTC. Residues: CASSLAGASSYEQYF.

This chain uses TRBV6-2 or TRBV6-3 with TRBJ2-1; 7 bases map to TRBD2. Germline loops: CDR1 MNHEY, CDR2 SVGEGT. Germline trimming cut 2 bases from V and 6 bases from J; bases unmatched to any gene: 10. This CDR3 comprises 16 residues. CDR3 coding DNA: TGTGCCAGCAGTTACCCCGAGCAGCGGGGCACCAATGAGCAGTTCTTC. Its translation is CASSYPEQRGTNEQFF.

This clonotype was detected a few times. The chain uses TRBV6-6 and TRBJ2-7; D is ambiguous. V was shortened by 2 bases and J by 7 bases, with 12 bases between the two germline ends. Germline values: CDR1 MNHNY, CDR2 SVGAGI (reference sequence). The CDR3 runs to 13 residues. CDR3 in DNA: TGTGCCAGCAGTTACGCTAGGTATAGGGAGCAGTACTTC. Residues: CASSYARYREQYF.

The chain employs TRBV5-6 and TRBJ2-5; D not resolved. V was cut by 2 bases and J by 7 bases, with 12 bases left in between. The CDR3 contains 13 residues. Germline V CDR1 and CDR2: SGHDT, YYEEEE. DNA of the CDR3: TGTGCCAGCAGCTTCGGGTCCCCTGGGACCCAGTACTTC. This gives the protein CASSFGSPGTQYF.

This clonotype was observed a few times. This chain links TRBV4-3 with TRBJ2-1; 10 nucleotides align to TRBD1. Germline lookup yields CDR1 LGHNA and CDR2 YSLEER. The CDR3 is made up of 14 amino acids. Trimming took 4 bases from V and 8 from J; bases not matched to a gene: 5. The CDR3 reads CASSPGTGVYEQFF. In DNA form, the CDR3 reads TGCGCCAGCAGCCCCGGGACAGGGGTCTATGAGCAGTTCTTC.

This clonotype turned up a few times. V gene TRBV4-3 combines with J gene TRBJ1-1, with D perhaps matching TRBD1 (5 bases). Germline V CDR1 and CDR2: LGHNA, YSLEER. The CDR3 totals 16 residues. V shed 3 bases and J shed 0 bases, with 14 bases lying between them. The CDR3 DNA is TGCGCCAGCAGCCAGCACCGACAGTCCTTGAACACTGAAGCTTTCTTT. Translation gives CASSQHRQSLNTEAFF.

This clonotype was observed a few times. This chain connects TRBV6-5 to TRBJ2-1, with 9 positions matching TRBD1. Germline V gives CDR1 MNHEY, CDR2 SVGAGI. Trimming at V came to 6 bases and at J to 5 bases, leaving 8 bases not matched to a gene. This CDR3 comprises 15 residues. CDR3 sequence: CASSRQGVRHNEQFF. CDR3 nucleotides: TGTGCCAGCAGCCGACAGGGGGTTCGTCACAATGAGCAGTTCTTC.

This clonotype was picked up a small number of times. The rearrangement joins TRBV6-9 to TRBJ2-1; 7 bases are a match to TRBD2. This CDR3 has 15 residues. Germline lookup yields CDR1 MNHGY and CDR2 SVAAGI. V shed 5 bases and J 8 bases; nucleotides not matched to a gene: 12. CDR3 sequence reads: CASSPGTKFLDEQFF. Written as DNA, the CDR3 is TGTGCCAGCAGTCCCGGGACTAAATTTCTCGATGAGCAGTTCTTC.

The chain is built from TRBV19 and TRBJ2-2; D perhaps matches TRBD2 (5 bases). CDR3 length equals 12 residues. In germline, CDR1 is LNHDA, CDR2 SQIVND (reference sequence). Deletions cut 3 bases from V and 7 bases from J, with 6 bases between. CDR3: CASSMGVGELFF. As DNA, the CDR3 is TGTGCCAGTAGTATGGGAGTCGGGGAGCTGTTTTTT.

This clonotype has just a few counts. CDR3 in DNA: TGTGCCAGCAGTCCCTGGGGGGCTTCACCCCTCCACTTT. It translates to CASSPWGASPLHF. The chain employs TRBV12-3 or TRBV12-4 and TRBJ1-6; the D gene is possibly TRBD1 (6 bases). The CDR3 consists of 13 residues. Deletions cut 5 bases from V and 9 bases from J, with 11 bases between.

The genes are TRBV20-1 and TRBJ2-5; 13 nucleotides align to TRBD2. Germline V lookup: CDR1 DFQATT, CDR2 SNEGSKA (reference sequence). This CDR3 is 18 amino acids long. The V gene end was trimmed by 0 bases and the J gene end by 4 bases; junction bases not matched to a gene: 11. The CDR3 DNA reads TGCAGTGCTAGAGATACCTCCGGGACTAGCGGGGTGGGAGAGACCCAGTACTTC. Encoded protein: CSARDTSGTSGVGETQYF.

This clonotype was detected only a few times. The chain recombines TRBV9 with TRBJ2-3; D may be TRBD1 (6 bases). There are 15 residues in the CDR3. V lost 3 bases to trimming and J lost 1 base, with 12 bases between them. The germline V gene encodes CDR1 SGDLS and CDR2 YYNGEE. The CDR3 DNA sequence: TGTGCCAGCAGCGAGAACTACAGGGGCACAGATACGCAGTATTTT. Translation gives CASSENYRGTDTQYF.